The clone carrying this TCR beta chain was counted only a few times. Assay: immunoSEQ multiplex PCR; the TCRdb copy retains only in-frame clones and omits some. The profile shows under 200,000 clones, around 82% of them singletons. This specimen belongs to a study of blood T cell repertoires in COVID-19. The CDR3 consists of 13 residues. Germline assignment: CDR1 LGHNA and CDR2 YSLEER. Between the trimmed V and J ends, which lost 2 bases and 7 bases, there was a span of 11 bases. This sequence joins TRBV4-3 and TRBJ1-2, with TRBD1 as a possible D gene (6 bases). Sequenced: PBMCs or T cells enriched from blood (not recorded which). This clonotype was obtained from an older woman with acute COVID-19. Here the CDR3 DNA reads TGCGCCAGCAGCCAACCCAGGGGTGGTGGCTACACCTTC. Amino acid sequence: CASSQPRGGGYTF.